The 7 T cell receptor beta chains listed next were all sequenced from one sample in a study of Ad26.COV2.S vaccination and SARS-CoV-2 variants. Assay: immunoSEQ multiplex PCR; the TCRdb copy retains only in-frame clones and omits some. The sample includes about 350,000 clones, about 92% of them seen just once. Sequencing was performed on peripheral blood, taken after recovery from COVID-19. These receptors were obtained from a human donor who had recovered from COVID-19.

The chain joins TRBV6-5 to TRBJ1-2; 7 bases match TRBD1. After removal of 7 bases from V and 4 bases from J, the junction contained 9 bases not matched to a gene. Germline loops: CDR1 MNHEY, CDR2 SVGAGI. The CDR3 contains 14 residues. The CDR3 is CASTPRGTAYGYTF. CDR3 nucleotides: TGTGCCAGCACTCCTAGGGGGACAGCCTATGGCTACACCTTC.

The V and J genes are TRBV19 and TRBJ1-4; D unresolved. V dropped 6 bases and J dropped 5 bases, with 13 bases sitting between them. The CDR3 consists of 14 residues. Looked up from germline, CDR1 is LNHDA and CDR2 is SQIVND (reference sequence). CDR3 region: CASRDSALNEKLFF. The CDR3 coding sequence is TGTGCCAGTAGAGACTCCGCGTTAAATGAAAAACTGTTTTTT.

The chain combines TRBV4-2 with TRBJ1-4, with D unclear. The V end lost 4 bases, the J end lost 4 bases, and 16 bases lay between the germline ends. The V gene's germline CDR1 is LGHNA and CDR2 YNFKEQ. There are 16 residues in the CDR3. CDR3 region: CASSLDGSQVNEKLFF. The CDR3 DNA follows: TGTGCCAGCAGCCTGGACGGGTCGCAAGTTAATGAAAAACTGTTTTTT.

The chain recombines TRBV19 with TRBJ2-7, with D uncertain. The germline CDR1 and CDR2 sequences are LNHDA and SQIVND (reference sequence). The germline V and J ends were trimmed by 5 bases and 3 bases, with 17 bases remaining between them. The CDR3 is 15 amino acids. CDR3 DNA sequence: TGTGCCAGTAGTGTTACCGCTGACATACTCTACGAGCAGTACTTC. Amino acids: CASSVTADILYEQYF. The variable domain in full, completed from reference TRBV19 and TRBJ2-7, reads DGGITQSPKYLFRKEGQNVTLSCEQNLNHDAMYWYRQDPGQGLRLIYYSQIVNDFQKGDIAEGYSVSREKKESFPLTVTSAQKNPTAFYLCASSVTADILYEQYFGPGTRLTVT.

Turning to this clone: The junction does not match germline at one end; this may be a read error. This sequence joins TRBV18 and TRBJ1-2; 7 bases line up with TRBD1. The CDR3 contains 14 residues. From germline, CDR1 is KGHSH and CDR2 LQKENI. The CDR3 protein is CASSLGTAFPRTAF. CDR3 DNA: TGTGCCAGCTCACTTGGGACAGCTTTTCCCCGCACGGCCTTC.

The chain links TRBV7-8 to TRBJ1-2; the match to TRBD1 covers 7 bases. This CDR3 region has 16 residues. CDR1 is SGHVS, CDR2 FQNEAQ, per germline. V lost 5 bases to trimming and J lost 7 bases; unmatched junction nucleotides: 16. This CDR3 is CASSARKNDRAFGYTF. CDR3 bases: TGTGCCAGCAGCGCTCGGAAAAACGACAGGGCCTTTGGCTACACCTTC. Full variable domain (missing parts from reference TRBV7-8 and TRBJ1-2): GAGVSQSPRYKVAKRGQDVALRCDPISGHVSLFWYQQALGQGPEFLTYFQNEAQLDKSGLPSDRFFAERPEGSVSTLKIQRTQQEDSAVYLCASSARKNDRAFGYTFGSGTRLTVV.

CDR3 in amino acids: CASSLVRPGRTEAFF. CDR3 nucleotide sequence: TGTGCCAGCAGTTTGGTCCGCCCGGGTCGCACTGAAGCTTTCTTT. The V and J genes are TRBV11-2 and TRBJ1-1; no clear D. Germline CDR1 and CDR2: SGHAT and FQNNGV. There are 15 residues in the CDR3. V shed 6 bases and J shed 4 bases, with 18 bases lying between them.